This T cell receptor beta chain was profiled in a study of identifying expanded T cells in peripheral blood. Study-level findings and limits: About 1.2 clones differed between technical replicates, versus 16.4 and 19 over time. Variance in clone template counts between approximately 2-week samples significantly increased with total template count across all healthy donors.

For this clone: Antigen unknown.

Here immunoSEQ multiplex PCR was the method, and the copy in TCRdb shows in-frame clones only, minus some. The data contain around 84,000 clones, roughly 89% of them singletons. The sequenced material came from blood. This clonotype was sampled from a person between 18 and 75 years old in good health.

CDR3 nucleotide sequence: TGCGCCAGCAGCTTGGGTGGGGAACGAAACACTGAAGCTTTCTTT. Translated, it gives CASSLGGERNTEAFF. This chain joins TRBV5-1 and TRBJ1-1; unclear D gene. This CDR3 has 15 amino acids. Germline V gene sequence: CDR1 SGHRS, CDR2 YFSETQ. Between the trimmed V and J ends, which lost 0 bases and 2 bases, there was a span of 11 bases.